One sample yielded the 5 T cell receptor beta chains listed below, sequenced in a study of cytomegalovirus exposure and HLA in healthy donors. Researchers ran the PCR with 60 Vbeta and 13 Jbeta primers. Method: immunoSEQ multiplex PCR; TCRdb's copy keeps in-frame clones and lacks some. The sample includes some 130,000 clones, 70% to 80% of them seen just once. Material for sequencing was PBMCs. These receptors originate from a man between 25 and 39 years old in good health and CMV-seronegative.

This chain connects TRBV15 to TRBJ2-7; 13 nucleotides align to TRBD2. This CDR3 comprises 16 residues. The V gene end was trimmed by 5 bases and the J gene end by 2 bases; junction bases not matched to a gene: 6. Germline CDR1 and CDR2: LNHNV and YYDKDF (reference sequence). CDR3 nucleotides: TGTGCCACCAGCCTCCCGGGGACTAGCGGGACCTACGAGCAGTACTTC. Its protein is CATSLPGTSGTYEQYF.

The chain is built from TRBV9 and TRBJ1-3; D might be TRBD1 (5 bases). From germline, CDR1 is SGDLS and CDR2 YYNGEE. The CDR3 has 15 residues. The V end lost 3 bases, the J end lost 2 bases, and 12 bases lay between the germline ends. The CDR3 DNA reads TGTGCCAGCAGCGCGGGAGTGGGGGCTGGAAACACCATATATTTT. Its translation is CASSAGVGAGNTIYF.

V is TRBV2 and J is TRBJ2-1; maybe TRBD2 (5 bases). Trimming removed 9 bases from V and 3 bases from J, with 6 bases in between. This CDR3 contains 11 residues. The germline V gene has CDR1 SNHLY and CDR2 FYNNEI. Written as DNA, the CDR3 is TGTGCCAGTCGGGACTACAATGAGCAGTTCTTC. Translation: CASRDYNEQFF.

The rearrangement links TRBV10-3 to TRBJ2-1, with 11 bases identical to TRBD1. This CDR3 region has 15 residues. Germline CDR1 and CDR2: ENHRY and SYGVKD. V trimming: 2 bases; J trimming: 5 bases; junction bases outside the gene matches: 2. CDR3 coding DNA: TGTGCCATCAGTGAGCCGGGACAGGGGGACAATGAGCAGTTCTTC. It codes for CAISEPGQGDNEQFF.

The V and J genes are TRBV19 and TRBJ2-1; 9 bases agree with TRBD2. This CDR3 comprises 17 residues. J lost 4 bases, V lost 3 bases, and 10 bases had no gene match. Per germline, CDR1 LNHDA and CDR2 SQIVND (reference sequence). CDR3 in amino acids: CASSISLRLAVYNEQFF. In nucleotides, the CDR3 is TGTGCCAGTAGTATTTCCCTTCGACTAGCGGTATACAATGAGCAGTTCTTC.